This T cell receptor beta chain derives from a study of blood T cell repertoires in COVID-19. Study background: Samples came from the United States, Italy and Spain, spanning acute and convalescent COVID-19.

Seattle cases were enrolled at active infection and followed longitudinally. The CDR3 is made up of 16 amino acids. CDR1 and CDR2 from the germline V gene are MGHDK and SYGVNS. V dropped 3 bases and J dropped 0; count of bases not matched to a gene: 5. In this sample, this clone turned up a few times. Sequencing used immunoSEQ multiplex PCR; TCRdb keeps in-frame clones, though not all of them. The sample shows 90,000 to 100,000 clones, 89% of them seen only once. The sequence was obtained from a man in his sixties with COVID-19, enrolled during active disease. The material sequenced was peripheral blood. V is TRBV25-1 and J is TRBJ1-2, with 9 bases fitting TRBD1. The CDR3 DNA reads TGTGCCAGCAGTGAGCCCGGACAGGGGTCTAACTATGGCTACACCTTC. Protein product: CASSEPGQGSNYGYTF.